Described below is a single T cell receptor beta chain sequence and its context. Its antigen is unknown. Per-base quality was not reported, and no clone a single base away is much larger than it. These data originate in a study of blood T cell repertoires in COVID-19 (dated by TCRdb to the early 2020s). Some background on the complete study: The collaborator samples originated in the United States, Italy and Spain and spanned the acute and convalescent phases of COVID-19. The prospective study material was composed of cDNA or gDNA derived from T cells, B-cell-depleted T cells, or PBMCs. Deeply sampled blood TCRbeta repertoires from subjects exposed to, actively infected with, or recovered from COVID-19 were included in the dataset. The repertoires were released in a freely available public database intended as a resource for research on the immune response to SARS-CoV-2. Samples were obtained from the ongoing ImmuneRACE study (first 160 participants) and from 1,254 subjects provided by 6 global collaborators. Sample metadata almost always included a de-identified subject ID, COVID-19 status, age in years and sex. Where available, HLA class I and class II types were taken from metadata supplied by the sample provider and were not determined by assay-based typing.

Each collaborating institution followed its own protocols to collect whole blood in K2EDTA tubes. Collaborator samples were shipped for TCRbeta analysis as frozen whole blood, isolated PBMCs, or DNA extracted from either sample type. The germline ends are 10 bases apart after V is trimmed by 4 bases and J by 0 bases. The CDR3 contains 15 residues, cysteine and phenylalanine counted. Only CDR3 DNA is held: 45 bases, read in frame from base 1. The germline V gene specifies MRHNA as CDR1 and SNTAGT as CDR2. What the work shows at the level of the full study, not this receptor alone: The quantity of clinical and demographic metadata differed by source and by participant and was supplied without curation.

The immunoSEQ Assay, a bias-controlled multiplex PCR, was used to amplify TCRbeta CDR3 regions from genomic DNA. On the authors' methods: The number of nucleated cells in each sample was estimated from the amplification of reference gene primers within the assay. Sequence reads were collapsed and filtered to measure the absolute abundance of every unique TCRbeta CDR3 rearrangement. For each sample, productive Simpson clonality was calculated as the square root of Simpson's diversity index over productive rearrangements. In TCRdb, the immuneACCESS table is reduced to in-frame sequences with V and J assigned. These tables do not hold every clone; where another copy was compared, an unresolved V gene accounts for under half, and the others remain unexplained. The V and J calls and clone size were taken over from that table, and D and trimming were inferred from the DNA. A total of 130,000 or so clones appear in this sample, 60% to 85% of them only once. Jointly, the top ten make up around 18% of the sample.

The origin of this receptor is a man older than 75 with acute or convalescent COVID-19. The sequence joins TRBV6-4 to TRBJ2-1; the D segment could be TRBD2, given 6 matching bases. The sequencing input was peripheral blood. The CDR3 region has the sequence CASSVAESSYNEQFF. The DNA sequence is TGTGCCAGCAGTGTAGCGGAAAGCTCCTACAATGAGCAGTTCTTC.